Presented here are 9 T cell receptor beta chains from one specimen sequenced in a study of T cells after yellow fever vaccination. A single record per CDR3 protein comes from TCRdb applying MiXCR to the 5' RACE reads. The table records a few hundred thousand distinct CDR3 sequences, roughly 8.3% of them present only once. The sample was PBMCs, taken more than 40 days after the first yellow fever vaccination. All receptors derive from a man younger than 35 who received the YFV17D yellow fever vaccine.

The chain couples TRBV7-2 to TRBJ2-5; D uncertain. In germline, CDR1 is SGHTA, CDR2 FQGNSA. The CDR3 has 13 amino acids. The V end was cut by 4 bases, the J end by 1 base, with 7 bases between. Written as DNA, the CDR3 is TGTGCCAGCAGCTCCGCCTCCCAAGAGACCCAGTACTTC. It translates to CASSSASQETQYF. The full variable domain, with the rest looked up from reference TRBV7-2 and TRBJ2-5, is GAGVSQSPSNKVTEKGKDVELRCDPISGHTALYWYRQSLGQGLEFLIYFQGNSAPDKSGLPSDRFSAERTGGSVSTLTIQRTQQEDSAVYLCASSSASQETQYFGPGTRLLVL.

This clonotype was picked up a small number of times. The rearrangement uses TRBV9 and TRBJ2-3; TRBD1 might be the D (5 bases). The V end lost 0 bases, the J end lost 2 bases, and 7 bases lay between the germline ends. Per the germline V gene, CDR1 is SGDLS and CDR2 is YYNGEE. This CDR3 is 14 amino acids long. This CDR3 reads CASSVDRNTDTQYF. CDR3 bases: TGTGCCAGCAGCGTAGACAGGAACACAGATACGCAGTATTTT. The entire variable domain, with the rest obtained from reference TRBV9 and TRBJ2-3, is as follows: DSGVTQTPKHLITATGQRVTLRCSPRSGDLSVYWYQQSLDQGLQFLIQYYNGEERAKGNILERFSAQQFPDLHSELNLSSLELGDSALYFCASSVDRNTDTQYFGPGTRLTVL.

This clonotype has just a few counts. The gene calls are TRBV4-3 and TRBJ1-2, with D perhaps matching TRBD1 (5 bases). This CDR3 contains 16 residues. Trimming stripped 0 bases from V and 2 bases from J, with 13 bases between. Germline V gene data show CDR1 as LGHNA and CDR2 as YSLEER. The CDR3 region is CASSQDPRGNNYGYTF. The CDR3 DNA sequence: TGCGCCAGCAGCCAAGATCCTCGGGGGAACAACTATGGCTACACCTTC.

This clonotype was detected a few times. This sequence joins TRBV20-1 and TRBJ1-5; D is uncertain. V was shortened by 0 bases and J by 1 base, with 7 bases between the two germline ends. Germline V lookup: CDR1 DFQATT, CDR2 SNEGSKA (reference sequence). The CDR3 consists of 14 residues. The CDR3 nucleotides read TGCAGTGCTAGAGATTACGGAAGCAATCAGCCCCAGCATTTT. It codes for CSARDYGSNQPQHF.

The chain employs TRBV2 and TRBJ1-5, with a tentative D call TRBD1 (6 bases). Trimming left V 2 bases short and J 7 bases short, with 6 bases between. The length of the CDR3 is 12 residues. From germline, CDR1 is SNHLY and CDR2 FYNNEI. This chain's CDR3 is CASSERGQPQHF. CDR3 DNA sequence: TGTGCCAGCAGTGAAAGGGGGCAGCCCCAGCATTTT.

J is TRBJ2-2 and V is TRBV2, with TRBD2 matching over 7 bases. The germline V gene has CDR1 SNHLY and CDR2 FYNNEI. The junction had 9 bases not matched to a gene; V was cut back by 5 bases and J by 6 bases. The CDR3 runs to 15 residues. CDR3 DNA: TGTGCCAGCAGTCCCAGGGAGGGGAGGTCCGGGGAGCTGTTTTTT. It specifies CASSPREGRSGELFF.

This clonotype was seen a handful of times. The J gene is TRBJ2-5, the V gene TRBV5-1; D perhaps matches TRBD1 (6 bases). This CDR3 is 14 amino acids long. CDR1 SGHRS and CDR2 YFSETQ come from the germline V gene. Trimming removed 4 bases from V and 2 bases from J, with 12 bases in between. Here the CDR3 reads CASSQNRGQETQYF. The CDR3 bases are TGCGCCAGCAGCCAAAATAGGGGGCAAGAGACCCAGTACTTC.

As DNA, the CDR3 is TGTGCCAGCAGCACTGACTTGCTAGCCTACGAGCAGTACTTC. Its translation: CASSTDLLAYEQYF. The chain is built from TRBV5-4 and TRBJ2-7; D remains ambiguous. CDR1 and CDR2 from the germline V gene are SGHNT and YYREEE (reference sequence). V lost 4 bases and J lost 2, with 13 bases in between. The CDR3 is 14 amino acids.

The genes are TRBV4-3 and TRBJ2-3, with D perhaps matching TRBD2 (6 bases). This CDR3 contains 18 residues. V lost 1 base and J 2 bases, leaving 19 bases between the germline ends. CDR1 and CDR2 (germline): LGHNA, YSLEER. As DNA, the CDR3 is TGCGCCAGCAGCCAAGTTCGGTCAGGGAGGAGGGCCACAGATACGCAGTATTTT. Protein sequence: CASSQVRSGRRATDTQYF.